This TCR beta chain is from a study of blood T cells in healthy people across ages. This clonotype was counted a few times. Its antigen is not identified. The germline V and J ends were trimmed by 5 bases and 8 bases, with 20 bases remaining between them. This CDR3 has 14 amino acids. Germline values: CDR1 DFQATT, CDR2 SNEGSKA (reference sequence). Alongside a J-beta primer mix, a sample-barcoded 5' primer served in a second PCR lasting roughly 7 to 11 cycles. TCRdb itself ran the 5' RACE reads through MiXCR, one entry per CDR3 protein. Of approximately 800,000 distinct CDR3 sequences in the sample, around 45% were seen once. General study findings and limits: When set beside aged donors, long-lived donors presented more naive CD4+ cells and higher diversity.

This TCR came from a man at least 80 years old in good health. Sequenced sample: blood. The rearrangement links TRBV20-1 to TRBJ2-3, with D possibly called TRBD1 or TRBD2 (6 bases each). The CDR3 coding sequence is TGCAGTGCTGGGGGGACGGGCGGAGGGGGTACGCAGTATTTT. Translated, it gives CSAGGTGGGGTQYF.